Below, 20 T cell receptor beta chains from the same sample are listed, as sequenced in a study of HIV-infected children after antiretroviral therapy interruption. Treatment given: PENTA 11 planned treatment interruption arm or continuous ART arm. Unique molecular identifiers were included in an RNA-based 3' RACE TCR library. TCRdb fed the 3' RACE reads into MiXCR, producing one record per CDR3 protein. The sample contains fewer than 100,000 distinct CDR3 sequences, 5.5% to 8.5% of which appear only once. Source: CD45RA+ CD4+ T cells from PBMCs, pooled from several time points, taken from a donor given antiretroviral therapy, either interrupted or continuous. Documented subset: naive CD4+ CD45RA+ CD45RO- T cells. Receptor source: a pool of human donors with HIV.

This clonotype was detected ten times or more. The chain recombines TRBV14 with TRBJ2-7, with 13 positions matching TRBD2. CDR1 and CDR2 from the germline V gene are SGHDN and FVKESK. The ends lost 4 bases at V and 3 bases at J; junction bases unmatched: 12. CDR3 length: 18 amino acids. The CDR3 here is CASSPRTSGGLRYYEQYF. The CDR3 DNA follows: TGTGCCAGCAGCCCCCGGACTAGCGGGGGCTTACGTTACTACGAGCAGTACTTC.

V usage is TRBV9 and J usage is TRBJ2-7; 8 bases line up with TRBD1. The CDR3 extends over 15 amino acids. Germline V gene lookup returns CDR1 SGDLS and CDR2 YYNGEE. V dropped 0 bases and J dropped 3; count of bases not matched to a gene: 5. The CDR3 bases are TGTGCCAGCAGCGTAGGGGGACAGGACGGCTACGAGCAGTACTTC. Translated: CASSVGGQDGYEQYF.

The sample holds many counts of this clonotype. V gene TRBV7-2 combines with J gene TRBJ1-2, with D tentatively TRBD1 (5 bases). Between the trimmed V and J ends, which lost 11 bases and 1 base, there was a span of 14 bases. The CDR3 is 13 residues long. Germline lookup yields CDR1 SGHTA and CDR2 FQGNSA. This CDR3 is CAGSERGNYGYTF. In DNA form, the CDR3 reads TGTGCCGGGAGCGAAAGGGGTAACTATGGCTACACCTTC.

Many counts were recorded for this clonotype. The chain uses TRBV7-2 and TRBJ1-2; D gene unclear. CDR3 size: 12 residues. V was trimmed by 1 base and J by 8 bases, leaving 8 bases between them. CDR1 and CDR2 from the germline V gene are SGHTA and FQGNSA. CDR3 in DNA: TGTGCCAGCAGCTTAGTAGCAGACGGCTACACCTTC. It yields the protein CASSLVADGYTF.

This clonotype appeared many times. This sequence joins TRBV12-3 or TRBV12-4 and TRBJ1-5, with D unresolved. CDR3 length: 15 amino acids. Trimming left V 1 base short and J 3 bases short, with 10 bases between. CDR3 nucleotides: TGTGCCAGCAGTTTAGGCGGAGTCCTCAATCAGCCCCAGCATTTT. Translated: CASSLGGVLNQPQHF.

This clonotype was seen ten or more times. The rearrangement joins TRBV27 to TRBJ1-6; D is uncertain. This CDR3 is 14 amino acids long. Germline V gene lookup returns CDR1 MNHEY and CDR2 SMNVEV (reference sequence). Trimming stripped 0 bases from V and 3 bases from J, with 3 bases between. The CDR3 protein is CASSLSGYNSPLHF. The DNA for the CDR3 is TGTGCCAGCAGTTTATCGGGCTATAATTCACCCCTCCACTTT.

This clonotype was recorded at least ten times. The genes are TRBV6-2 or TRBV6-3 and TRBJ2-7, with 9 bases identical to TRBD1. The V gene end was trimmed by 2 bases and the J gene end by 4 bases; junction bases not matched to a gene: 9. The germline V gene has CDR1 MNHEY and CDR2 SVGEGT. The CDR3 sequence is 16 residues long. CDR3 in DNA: TGTGCCAGCAGTTACCTCTTCGAGACAGGGGGTTACGAGCAGTACTTC. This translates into CASSYLFETGGYEQYF.

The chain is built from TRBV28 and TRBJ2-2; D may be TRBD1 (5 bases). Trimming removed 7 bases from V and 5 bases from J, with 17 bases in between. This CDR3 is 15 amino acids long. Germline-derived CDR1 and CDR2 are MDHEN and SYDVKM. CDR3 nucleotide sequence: TGTGCCAGCAACGATCGAAGGGGCGGTACCGGGGAGCTGTTTTTT. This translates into CASNDRRGGTGELFF.

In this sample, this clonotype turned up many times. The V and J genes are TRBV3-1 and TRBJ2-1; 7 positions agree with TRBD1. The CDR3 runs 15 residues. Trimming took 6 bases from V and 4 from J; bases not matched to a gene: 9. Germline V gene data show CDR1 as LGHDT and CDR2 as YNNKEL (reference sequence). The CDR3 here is CASRSGDRKYNEQFF. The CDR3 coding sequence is TGTGCCAGCAGGAGTGGGGACAGAAAGTACAATGAGCAGTTCTTC.

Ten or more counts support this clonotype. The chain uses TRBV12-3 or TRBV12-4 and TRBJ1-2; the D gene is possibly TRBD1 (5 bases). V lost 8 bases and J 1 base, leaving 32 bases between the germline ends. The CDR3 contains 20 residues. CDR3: CASHPGRAGLLSTFNYGYTF. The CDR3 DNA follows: TGTGCCAGCCACCCTGGGAGGGCAGGGCTCCTTTCTACCTTTAACTATGGCTACACCTTC.

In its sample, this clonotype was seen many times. CDR3 residues: CASSFSPGRNSNQPQHF. CDR3 DNA sequence: TGTGCCAGTAGTTTCTCCCCGGGCCGCAATAGCAATCAGCCCCAGCATTTT. The gene calls are TRBV19 and TRBJ1-5; D unresolved. The CDR3 is made up of 17 amino acids. The germline CDR1 and CDR2 sequences are LNHDA and SQIVND (reference sequence). V shed 5 bases and J shed 0 bases, with 17 bases lying between them.

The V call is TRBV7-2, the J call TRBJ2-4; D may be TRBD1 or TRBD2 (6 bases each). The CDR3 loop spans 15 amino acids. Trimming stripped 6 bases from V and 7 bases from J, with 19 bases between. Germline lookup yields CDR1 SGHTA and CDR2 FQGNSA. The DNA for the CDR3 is TGTGCCAGCAGTTCTCCCGGGGGCTCCAGGAACATTCAGTACTTC. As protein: CASSSPGGSRNIQYF.

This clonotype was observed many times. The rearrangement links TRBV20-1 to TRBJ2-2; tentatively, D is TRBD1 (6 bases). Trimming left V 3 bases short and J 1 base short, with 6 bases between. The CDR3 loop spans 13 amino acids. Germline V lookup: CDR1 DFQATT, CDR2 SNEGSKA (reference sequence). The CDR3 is CSASRGNTGELFF. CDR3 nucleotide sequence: TGCAGTGCTAGCAGGGGGAACACCGGGGAGCTGTTTTTT.

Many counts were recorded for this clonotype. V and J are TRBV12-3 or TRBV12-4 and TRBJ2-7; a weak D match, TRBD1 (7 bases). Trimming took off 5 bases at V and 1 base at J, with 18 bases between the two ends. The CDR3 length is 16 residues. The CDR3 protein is CASSPYGGQKSYEQYF. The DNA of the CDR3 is TGTGCCAGCAGTCCGTACGGGGGACAGAAATCCTACGAGCAGTACTTC.

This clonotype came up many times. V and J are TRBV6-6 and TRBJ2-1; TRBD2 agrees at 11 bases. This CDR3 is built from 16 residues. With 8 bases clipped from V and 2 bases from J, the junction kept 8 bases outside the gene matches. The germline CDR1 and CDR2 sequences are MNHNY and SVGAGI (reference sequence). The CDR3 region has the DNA TGTGCCAGCTCATCAAAGACTAGCGGGACCTACAATGAGCAGTTCTTC. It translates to CASSSKTSGTYNEQFF.

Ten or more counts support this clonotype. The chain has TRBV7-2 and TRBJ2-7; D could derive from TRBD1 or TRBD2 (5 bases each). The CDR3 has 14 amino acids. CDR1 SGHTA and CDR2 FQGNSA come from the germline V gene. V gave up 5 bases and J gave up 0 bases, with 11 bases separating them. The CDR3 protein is CASSRGPTSYEQYF. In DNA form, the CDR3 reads TGTGCCAGCAGCCGGGGACCTACCTCCTACGAGCAGTACTTC.

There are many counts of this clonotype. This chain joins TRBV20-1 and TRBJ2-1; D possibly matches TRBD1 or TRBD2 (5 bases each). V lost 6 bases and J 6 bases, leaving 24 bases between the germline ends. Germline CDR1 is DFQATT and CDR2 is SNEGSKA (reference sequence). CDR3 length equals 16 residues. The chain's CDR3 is CSAKTIQEVTGNEQFF. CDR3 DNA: TGCAGTGCCAAGACCATTCAGGAGGTTACAGGCAATGAGCAGTTCTTC.

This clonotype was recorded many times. The CDR3 loop is CSVLPGNTEAFF. CDR3 nucleotides: TGCAGCGTTCTTCCAGGAAACACTGAAGCTTTCTTT. V and J are TRBV29-1 and TRBJ1-1, with no clear D. The V end was cut by 5 bases, the J end by 2 bases, with 9 bases between. Per germline, CDR1 SQVTM and CDR2 ANQGSEA. This CDR3 has 12 residues.

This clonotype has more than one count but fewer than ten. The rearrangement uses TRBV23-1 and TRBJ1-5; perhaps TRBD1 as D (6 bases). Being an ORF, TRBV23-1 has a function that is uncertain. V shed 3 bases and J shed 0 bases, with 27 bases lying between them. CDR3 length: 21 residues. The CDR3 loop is CASSHPDGGNEITHSNQPQHF. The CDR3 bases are TGCGCCAGCAGTCACCCCGACGGGGGCAACGAGATTACACATAGCAATCAGCCCCAGCATTTT.

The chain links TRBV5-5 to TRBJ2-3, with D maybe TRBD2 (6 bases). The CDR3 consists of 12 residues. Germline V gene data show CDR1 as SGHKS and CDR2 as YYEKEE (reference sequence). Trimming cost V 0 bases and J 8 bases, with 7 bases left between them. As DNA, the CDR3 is TGTGCCAGCAGCTTGGTCGGGGGTACGCAGTATTTT. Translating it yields CASSLVGGTQYF. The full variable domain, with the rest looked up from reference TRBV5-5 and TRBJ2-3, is DAGVTQSPTHLIKTRGQQVTLRCSPISGHKSVSWYQQVLGQGPQFIFQYYEKEERGRGNFPDRFSARQFPNYSSELNVNALLLGDSALYLCASSLVGGTQYFGPGTRLTVL.